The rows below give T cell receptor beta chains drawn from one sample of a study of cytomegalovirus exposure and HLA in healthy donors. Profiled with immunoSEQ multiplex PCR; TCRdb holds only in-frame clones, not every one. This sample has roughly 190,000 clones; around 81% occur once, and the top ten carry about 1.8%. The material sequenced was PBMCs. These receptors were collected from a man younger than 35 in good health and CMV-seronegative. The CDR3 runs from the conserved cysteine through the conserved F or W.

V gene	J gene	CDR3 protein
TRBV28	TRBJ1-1	CASSRPGGGTEAFF
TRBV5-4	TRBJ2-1	CASSSGQGKINEQFF
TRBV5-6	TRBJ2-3	CASNGQGSTDTQYF
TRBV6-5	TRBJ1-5	CASSGGQGRTQHF
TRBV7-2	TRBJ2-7	CASSPAAPLAGAYEQYF
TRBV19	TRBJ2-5	CASSRLAGSQETQYF
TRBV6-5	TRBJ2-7	CASSPTSGIIYEQYF
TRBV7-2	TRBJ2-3	CASSPPPSGYTQYF
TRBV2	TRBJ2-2	CASSGLAANTGELFF
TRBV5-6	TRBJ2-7	CASSLSRDRNSYEQYF
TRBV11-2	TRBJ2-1	CASSLVSLGRAEQFF
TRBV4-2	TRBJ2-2	CASSQDRQVITGELFF
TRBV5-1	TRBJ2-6	CASRKQNSGANVLTF
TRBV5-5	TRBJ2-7	CASSGTSVTYEQYF
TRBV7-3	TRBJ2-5	CASSLGQGVQETQYF
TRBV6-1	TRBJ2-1	CAANLAGSSYNEQFF
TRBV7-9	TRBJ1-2	CASSFAGTIYGYTF